This TCR beta chain appears in the sequencing data of a study of blood T cell repertoires in COVID-19. Recovered status applied to Cohort 3 donors who had two consecutive negative PCRs. It also applied to those with clearance or with symptom resolution. Original analysis: Reference gene primer amplification yielded estimated nucleated cell counts. Clones were sequenced by immunoSEQ multiplex PCR, and TCRdb holds only the in-frame ones, with some missing. V, J and clone size were drawn from that table, and D and trimming were deduced from the DNA. The sample yields 360,000 or so clones, roughly 90% seen once. CDR3 length: 15 amino acids. Germline V gene lookup returns CDR1 MDHEN and CDR2 SYDVKM. Trimming stripped 5 bases from V and 2 bases from J, with 13 bases between.

This sequence originates from a woman aged 25 to 39 who had recovered from COVID-19. Material: PBMCs or T cells enriched from blood (not recorded which). The genes are TRBV28 and TRBJ1-3; D uncertain. For the CDR3, the DNA is TGTGCCAGCAGTGTGAGGGAGTGGGCTGGAAACACCATATATTTT. Residues: CASSVREWAGNTIYF.